The T cell receptor (beta chain) described here comes from a study of early T cells in non-severe SARS-CoV-2 infection. Study information: Whole-blood bulk RNA, unsorted, was sequenced, and chains were unpaired. General study findings and limits: VDJdb-based annotation leaned toward anti-spike CD8 responses and missed private and CD4 specificities.

Attachment of unique molecular identifiers was made to individual cDNA molecules. Each CDR3 protein gets one entry after TCRdb re-called the 5' RACE reads with MiXCR. The sample includes about 35,000 distinct CDR3 sequences, roughly 6% of them seen just once. The CDR3 totals 15 residues. V lost 6 bases to trimming and J lost 7 bases; unmatched junction nucleotides: 12. This clonotype appeared many times. Antigen unknown. The chain recombines TRBV12-3 or TRBV12-4 with TRBJ2-1, with 7 bases matching TRBD2. This clonotype originated in an adult who was a healthcare worker with PCR-confirmed SARS-CoV-2 infection or an uninfected control (not recorded which). Sequenced: whole blood. For the CDR3, the DNA is TGTGCCAGCAGATTTAGCGGGTATCTGGCTAATGAGCAGTTCTTC. Translation: CASRFSGYLANEQFF.